These 27 T cell receptor beta chains originate from one sample sequenced in a study of blood T cells in healthy people across ages. Then a second PCR, running roughly 7 to 11 cycles, was carried out with a sample-barcoded 5' primer and a J-beta primer mix. Via MiXCR, TCRdb re-called the 5' RACE reads, giving one row per CDR3 protein. The sample holds 650,000 or so distinct CDR3 sequences, 52% seen once. Sequencing used blood. These receptors were taken from a woman aged 80 or older in good health.

As concerns this clonotype: A much larger clone sits a single nucleotide away, making a read error possible. The rearrangement links TRBV28 to TRBJ2-5, with D unresolved. From germline, CDR1 is MDHEN and CDR2 SYDVKM. The V end was cut by 7 bases, the J end by 5 bases, with 11 bases between. The CDR3 consists of 12 residues. The CDR3 bases are TGTGCCAGCACCGTCGGTAAGGAGACCCAGTACTTC. Translation gives CASTVGKETQYF.

The chain carries TRBV7-9 and TRBJ1-4, with a weak D call TRBD1 (5 bases). Germline CDR1 reads SEHNR; CDR2 reads FQNEAQ (reference sequence). This CDR3 region has 15 residues. V lost 5 bases, J lost 7 bases, and 17 bases lay in between. CDR3 region: CASSPGGSRAEKLFF. CDR3 DNA: TGTGCCAGCAGCCCGGGGGGGAGCCGGGCTGAAAAACTGTTTTTT.

The chain joins TRBV2 to TRBJ2-5; D is perhaps TRBD1 or TRBD2 (5 bases each). V was clipped by 6 bases and J by 7 bases, with 12 bases between them. The length of the CDR3 is 12 residues. CDR1 SNHLY and CDR2 FYNNEI come from the germline V gene. Written as DNA, the CDR3 is TGTGCCAGCAGGCAGGGCGGGTTGACCCAGTACTTC. Amino acids: CASRQGGLTQYF.

CDR3 sequence: CASSPTGVHQPQHF. CDR3 coding DNA: TGTGCCAGCAGCCCCACAGGGGTGCATCAGCCCCAGCATTTT. The chain uses TRBV7-9 and TRBJ1-5, with 7 bases aligning to TRBD1. The germline V gene encodes CDR1 SEHNR and CDR2 FQNEAQ (reference sequence). The CDR3 length is 14 residues. Trimming took 5 bases from V and 5 from J; bases not matched to a gene: 6.

This clonotype has only a few counts. The V call is TRBV15, the J call TRBJ1-5; D unclear. Deletions cut 2 bases from V and 6 bases from J, with 5 bases between. The length of the CDR3 is 12 residues. Per the germline V gene, CDR1 is LNHNV and CDR2 is YYDKDF (reference sequence). CDR3 amino acids: CATSRIGQPQHF. DNA for the CDR3: TGTGCCACCAGCAGAATAGGTCAGCCCCAGCATTTT.

The genes are TRBV4-1 and TRBJ2-2, with TRBD2 matching 11 bases. Germline lookup yields CDR1 MGHRA and CDR2 YSYEKL. The junction had 6 bases not matched to a gene; V was cut back by 3 bases and J by 0 bases. The CDR3 has 18 amino acids. CDR3: CASSHLGLAGSNTGELFF. The DNA of the CDR3 is TGCGCCAGCAGCCACTTAGGACTAGCGGGCTCGAACACCGGGGAGCTGTTTTTT.

The J gene is TRBJ2-1, the V gene TRBV9; 9 nucleotides line up with TRBD2. The CDR3 consists of 15 residues. Germline V lookup: CDR1 SGDLS, CDR2 YYNGEE. Unmatched junction bases numbered 7, after V lost 2 bases and J lost 7 bases. DNA of the CDR3: TGTGCCAGCAGCGTTCGGCGGGGGGGCCGGAATGAGCAGTTCTTC. Amino acids: CASSVRRGGRNEQFF.

This clonotype was detected many times. This chain links TRBV5-1 with TRBJ1-5; no firm D call. Deletions cut 2 bases from V and 5 bases from J, with 8 bases between. From germline, CDR1 is SGHRS and CDR2 YFSETQ. This CDR3 has 13 residues. CDR3 sequence reads: CASSFGPDQPQHF. DNA for the CDR3: TGCGCCAGCAGCTTCGGGCCCGATCAGCCCCAGCATTTT.

This clonotype has at least ten counts. The V gene is TRBV3-1, the J gene TRBJ1-2, with D hard to call. Germline V gives CDR1 LGHDT, CDR2 YNNKEL (reference sequence). The CDR3 sequence is 12 residues long. Trimming removed 0 bases at V and 7 bases at J, with 6 bases between. The CDR3 DNA follows: TGTGCCAGCAGCCAAGAGGCGGGTGGCTACACCTTC. It specifies CASSQEAGGYTF.

The J gene is TRBJ2-1, the V gene TRBV5-1; TRBD1 aligns across 11 bases. Germline V lookup: CDR1 SGHRS, CDR2 YFSETQ. This CDR3 spans 14 amino acids. V dropped 6 bases and J dropped 9; count of bases not matched to a gene: 8. The CDR3 bases are TGCGCCAGCACCCGGGACAGGGGGGCGAGTGAGCAGTTCTTC. Residues: CASTRDRGASEQFF.

The V call is TRBV20-1, the J call TRBJ1-1, with 9 bases matching TRBD1. Germline CDR1 and CDR2: DFQATT and SNEGSKA (reference sequence). The CDR3 is made up of 17 amino acids. V gave up 0 bases and J gave up 2 bases; unmatched junction bases: 10. The CDR3 reads CSARDPGQGGENTEAFF. The CDR3 DNA is TGCAGTGCTAGAGATCCGGGACAGGGAGGTGAAAACACTGAAGCTTTCTTT.

Here the CDR3 reads CSVAKGQGLNEQFF. The CDR3 nucleotides read TGCAGCGTTGCAAAGGGACAGGGCTTAAATGAGCAGTTCTTC. The gene calls are TRBV29-1 and TRBJ2-1; 9 nucleotides agree with TRBD1. The CDR3 extends over 14 amino acids. V was pared by 4 bases and J by 7 bases, with 8 bases of the junction left unmatched. The germline CDR1 and CDR2 sequences are SQVTM and ANQGSEA.

CDR3 in DNA: TGCGCCAGCAGCTTGGAAGGGGGAGTGAGAATTAATGAGCAGTTCTTC. Protein product: CASSLEGGVRINEQFF. This sequence joins TRBV5-1 and TRBJ2-1; possibly TRBD1 for D (6 bases). This CDR3 is built from 16 residues. The V gene lost 0 bases and the J gene lost 7 bases, with 17 bases spanning the gap. From germline, CDR1 is SGHRS and CDR2 YFSETQ.

This clonotype was picked up one time. A much bigger clone sits one base away, suggesting this may be a read error. The V gene is TRBV20-1, the J gene TRBJ2-7, with 7 positions matching TRBD1. Germline loops: CDR1 DFQATT, CDR2 SNEGSKA (reference sequence). There are 12 residues in the CDR3. V dropped 5 bases and J dropped 7; count of bases not matched to a gene: 8. The chain's CDR3 is CSAVPQGNEQYF. The CDR3 DNA reads TGCAGTGCTGTCCCACAGGGGAATGAGCAGTACTTC.

The rearrangement joins TRBV3-1 to TRBJ1-1, with D maybe TRBD1 (5 bases). The V gene's germline CDR1 is LGHDT and CDR2 YNNKEL (reference sequence). This CDR3 has 13 residues. Trimming left V 3 bases short and J 5 bases short, with 10 bases between. The CDR3 DNA reads as TGTGCCAGCAGCCAGACGCAGGGAACTGAAGCTTTCTTT. Amino acids: CASSQTQGTEAFF.

The chain couples TRBV11-2 to TRBJ2-5; D call uncertain. V lost 5 bases to trimming and J lost 5 bases, with 9 bases between them. Germline CDR1 and CDR2: SGHAT and FQNNGV. This CDR3 contains 12 residues. CDR3 sequence reads: CASSPNGETQYF. CDR3 DNA sequence: TGTGCCAGCAGCCCTAATGGGGAGACCCAGTACTTC.

The rearrangement joins TRBV29-1 to TRBJ2-7; weak D call: TRBD1 (6 bases). The last part of the DNA fits TRBJ2-5 better; the J call may be wrong. CDR1 is SQVTM, CDR2 ANQGSEA, per germline. There are 12 residues in the CDR3. The CDR3, as DNA: TGCAGCGTAGCCGGGACACAGGAGACCCAGTACTTC. Translation gives CSVAGTQETQYF.

V gene TRBV9 combines with J gene TRBJ1-1, with D unclear. The germline V gene encodes CDR1 SGDLS and CDR2 YYNGEE. This CDR3 has 12 residues. The V and J ends lost 3 bases and 2 bases respectively, with 5 bases between them. The DNA of the CDR3 is TGTGCCAGCAGCGCGGGAAACACTGAAGCTTTCTTT. The encoded protein is CASSAGNTEAFF. Complete variable domain (other parts from reference TRBV9 and TRBJ1-1): DSGVTQTPKHLITATGQRVTLRCSPRSGDLSVYWYQQSLDQGLQFLIQYYNGEERAKGNILERFSAQQFPDLHSELNLSSLELGDSALYFCASSAGNTEAFFGQGTRLTVV.

This clonotype appeared a few times. Mismatch with germline at one junction end may stem from a read error. The chain has TRBV28 and TRBJ2-3; D is possibly TRBD1 or TRBD2 (5 bases each). Looked up from germline, CDR1 is MDHEN and CDR2 is SYDVKM. This CDR3 comprises 14 residues. CDR3 region: CASSSTTGPDTLYF. Here the CDR3 DNA reads TGTGCCAGCAGTTCAACGACGGGGCCAGATACGCTGTATTTT.

The V and J genes are TRBV7-2 and TRBJ2-6; TRBD1 matches at 9 bases. The germline CDR1 and CDR2 sequences are SGHTA and FQGNSA. The junction had 11 bases not matched to a gene; V was cut back by 4 bases and J by 4 bases. The CDR3 totals 18 residues. The CDR3 spells CASSSFRDRVGGANVLTF. The CDR3 DNA reads TGTGCCAGCAGCTCCTTCCGGGACAGGGTAGGAGGGGCCAACGTCCTGACTTTC.

The rearrangement links TRBV12-3 or TRBV12-4 to TRBJ2-1; D is uncertain. CDR3 length equals 16 residues. Deletions cut 5 bases from V and 1 base from J, with 15 bases between. CDR3 sequence: CASSLGSPGSYNEQFF. The CDR3 nucleotides are TGTGCCAGCAGTCTAGGGTCGCCAGGTTCCTACAATGAGCAGTTCTTC.

This clonotype was seen once. The chain links TRBV29-1 to TRBJ2-1; weak D call: TRBD2 (6 bases). The CDR3 consists of 16 residues. Looked up from germline, CDR1 is SQVTM and CDR2 is ANQGSEA. Between the trimmed V and J ends, which lost 0 bases and 7 bases, there was a span of 19 bases. CDR3 nucleotides: TGCAGCGTTGAAGATCGTCGGAGGGGCTGGGGAAATGAGCAGTTCTTC. This encodes CSVEDRRRGWGNEQFF.

The chain couples TRBV2 to TRBJ2-7; 7 nucleotides agree with TRBD1. This CDR3 has 15 amino acids. Looked up from germline, CDR1 is SNHLY and CDR2 is FYNNEI. V lost 4 bases and J lost 0; bases outside the gene matches: 6. CDR3 sequence reads: CASSVGQVSSYEQYF. For the CDR3, the DNA is TGTGCCAGCAGTGTCGGACAGGTCAGCTCCTACGAGCAGTACTTC.

This rearrangement joins TRBV4-3 to TRBJ2-3; tentative D call: TRBD2 (5 bases). V lost 2 bases to trimming and J lost 5 bases, with 11 bases between them. The CDR3 runs 14 residues. Germline values: CDR1 LGHNA, CDR2 YSLEER. The CDR3, as DNA: TGCGCCAGCAGCCAAACGAGCCGGGGAGATACGCAGTATTTT. Amino acids: CASSQTSRGDTQYF.

This clonotype was counted ten times or more. V and J are TRBV25-1 and TRBJ2-5; no reliable D call. With 1 base removed from V and 4 bases from J, the gap between germline ends came to 13 bases. Germline lookup yields CDR1 MGHDK and CDR2 SYGVNS. The CDR3 runs to 15 residues. The CDR3 sequence is CASSESSFGRETQYF. DNA of the CDR3: TGTGCCAGCAGTGAATCCAGCTTCGGACGAGAGACCCAGTACTTC.

As for this clonotype: This sequence may be a read error, since a much larger clone differs from it by one base. The chain employs TRBV24-1 and TRBJ2-7, with no clear D. The germline gives CDR1 KGHDR, CDR2 SFDVKD. V was cut by 9 bases and J by 7 bases, with 12 bases left in between. CDR3 length equals 11 residues. CDR3 sequence reads: CATERNDEQYF. The DNA for the CDR3 is TGTGCCACCGAGAGGAACGATGAGCAGTACTTC.

This chain uses TRBV7-9 with TRBJ1-4; D is unresolved. Per germline, CDR1 SEHNR and CDR2 FQNEAQ (reference sequence). There are 12 residues in the CDR3. V dropped 5 bases and J dropped 8 bases, with 9 bases sitting between them. The CDR3 DNA sequence: TGTGCCAGCAGCCCCAATCGGGAAAAACTGTTTTTT. It yields the protein CASSPNREKLFF. Full variable domain (remainder filled in from reference TRBV7-9 and TRBJ1-4): DTGVSQNPRHKITKRGQNVTFRCDPISEHNRLYWYRQTLGQGPEFLTYFQNEAQLEKSRLLSDRFSAERPKGSFSTLEIQRTEQGDSAMYLCASSPNREKLFFGSGTQLSVL.